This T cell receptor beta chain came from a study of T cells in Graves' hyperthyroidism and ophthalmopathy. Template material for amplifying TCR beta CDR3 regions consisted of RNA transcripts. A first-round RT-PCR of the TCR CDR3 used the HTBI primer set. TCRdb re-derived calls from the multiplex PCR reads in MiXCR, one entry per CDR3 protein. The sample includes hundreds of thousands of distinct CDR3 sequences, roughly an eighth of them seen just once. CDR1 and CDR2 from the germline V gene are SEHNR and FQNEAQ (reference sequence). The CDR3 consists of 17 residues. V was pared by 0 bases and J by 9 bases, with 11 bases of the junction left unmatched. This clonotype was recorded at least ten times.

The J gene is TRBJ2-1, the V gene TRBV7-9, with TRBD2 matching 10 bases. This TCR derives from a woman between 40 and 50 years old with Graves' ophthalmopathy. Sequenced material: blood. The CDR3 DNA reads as TGTGCCAGCAGCTTAGCGTCTTTGGCTAGCGGGGGAGGTGAGCAGTTCTTC. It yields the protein CASSLASLASGGGEQFF.